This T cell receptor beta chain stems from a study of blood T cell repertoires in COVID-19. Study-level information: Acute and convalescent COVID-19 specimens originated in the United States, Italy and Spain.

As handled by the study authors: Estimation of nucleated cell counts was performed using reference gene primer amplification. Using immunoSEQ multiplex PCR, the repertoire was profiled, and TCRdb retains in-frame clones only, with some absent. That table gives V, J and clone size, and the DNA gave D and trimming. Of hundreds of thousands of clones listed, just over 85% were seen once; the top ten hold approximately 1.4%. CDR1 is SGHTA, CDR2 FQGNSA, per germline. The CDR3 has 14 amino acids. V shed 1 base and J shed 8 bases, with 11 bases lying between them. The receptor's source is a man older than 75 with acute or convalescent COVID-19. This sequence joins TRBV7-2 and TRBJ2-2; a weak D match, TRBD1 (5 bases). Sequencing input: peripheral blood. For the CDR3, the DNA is TGTGCCAGCAGCTTAGAGGGCAGGGCTGGGGAGCTGTTTTTT. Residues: CASSLEGRAGELFF.